The rows below give T cell receptor beta chains drawn from one sample of a study of cytomegalovirus exposure and HLA in healthy donors. The protocol was immunoSEQ multiplex PCR, while the TCRdb copy is restricted to in-frame clones and leaves out a portion. The sample holds under 150,000 clones, 60% to 85% seen once. Sequences were obtained from PBMCs. The receptors shown here come from a male donor in good health and CMV-seronegative. The CDR3 runs from the conserved cysteine through the conserved F or W. The order of the fields is V gene, clone size, CDR3 length, J gene, D gene, CDR3 DNA, CDR3 protein. A D gene is named only where the DNA matches it firmly. Clone size is given for some rows only: seen once, a few or many times, or a class if the clone is expanded.

TRBV6-1	.	15	TRBJ2-3	.	TGTGCCAGCACCATCCCAACGGGGGTCACAGATACGCAGTATTTT	CASTIPTGVTDTQYF
TRBV5-4	.	13	TRBJ1-1	.	TGTGCCAGCAGCCTGACAGGCGGCACTGAAGCTTTCTTT	CASSLTGGTEAFF
TRBV5-4	.	15	TRBJ2-1	TRBD2	TGTGCCAGCAGCACCGGGACTAGCGGACCCAATGAGCAGTTCTTC	CASSTGTSGPNEQFF
TRBV9	.	14	TRBJ1-1	.	TGTGCCAGCAGCCGGCAAGGGAGGGGAACTGAAGCTTTCTTT	CASSRQGRGTEAFF
TRBV7-6	once	15	TRBJ1-2	TRBD1	TGTGCCAGCAGCGTCCAGGGGGACCCTAACTATGGCTACACCTTC	CASSVQGDPNYGYTF
TRBV10-3	few	15	TRBJ1-2	TRBD1	TGTGCCATCAGTGACACCCGGGACAGGGTGCATGGCTACACCTTC	CAISDTRDRVHGYTF
TRBV7-9	.	16	TRBJ1-5	TRBD1	TGTGCCAGCAGCTCGACGGACAGGGGGCGCGGTCAGCCCCAGCATTTT	CASSSTDRGRGQPQHF
TRBV4-1	few	14	TRBJ1-2	.	TGCGCCAGCAGCCAAGGACACACTAACTATGGCTACACCTTC	CASSQGHTNYGYTF
TRBV5-1	.	14	TRBJ1-1	TRBD1	TGCGCCAGCAGCTTTGGACAGGGTGTAACTGAAGCTTTCTTT	CASSFGQGVTEAFF
TRBV7-2	.	12	TRBJ2-7	TRBD1	TGTGCCAGCAGCTTAGAGGGGACAGTGCAGTACTTC	CASSLEGTVQYF
TRBV7-9	.	14	TRBJ1-4	.	TGTGCCAGCAGCTTAGGTCAGGGAAATGAAAAACTGTTTTTT	CASSLGQGNEKLFF
TRBV19	.	15	TRBJ2-2	TRBD1	TGTGCCAGTAGTATTACGGACAGGGGCCCCGGGGAGCTGTTTTTT	CASSITDRGPGELFF
TRBV7-6	.	14	TRBJ1-1	.	TGTGCCAGCAGCTCAATCGGGGTGAACACTGAAGCTTTCTTT	CASSSIGVNTEAFF
TRBV5-1	.	14	TRBJ2-1	TRBD1	TGCGCCAGCAGCCGGACAGGGGGCTGGGATGAGCAGTTCTTC	CASSRTGGWDEQFF
TRBV5-1	.	17	TRBJ1-1	.	TGCGCCAGCAGCCGCGAATACAGGGCCCCATTGAACACTGAAGCTTTCTTT	CASSREYRAPLNTEAFF
TRBV15	.	17	TRBJ2-2	TRBD1	TGTGCCACCAGCAGAGGTATGGGACAGGCGAACACCGGGGAGCTGTTTTTT	CATSRGMGQANTGELFF
TRBV7-2	.	15	TRBJ1-4	TRBD1	TGTGCCAGCAGCTTATACAGGGGGTCCCGGGAAAAACTGTTTTTT	CASSLYRGSREKLFF
TRBV11-2	few	15	TRBJ2-1	TRBD2	TGTGCCAGCAGCCCAAGGACTAGGGGCTGGGGTGAGCAGTTCTTC	CASSPRTRGWGEQFF
TRBV5-6	.	15	TRBJ2-7	TRBD1	TGTGCCAGCAGCTTCATGGGGACAGGAGTATACGAGCAGTACTTC	CASSFMGTGVYEQYF
TRBV19	.	14	TRBJ2-1	.	TGTGCCAGTAGTATAGGTGGAGGGATTAATGAGCAGTTCTTC	CASSIGGGINEQFF
TRBV9	.	15	TRBJ2-1	.	TGTGCCAGCAGCGTGGAAGGAGTGCTGTTCAATGAGCAGTTCTTC	CASSVEGVLFNEQFF
TRBV5-4	few	14	TRBJ1-4	.	TGTGCCAGCAGCTTGGGACAGATAAATGAAAAACTGTTTTTT	CASSLGQINEKLFF
TRBV7-6	.	15	TRBJ2-2	TRBD1	TGTGCCAGCAGCAAAACAGGGGGCGCCTCCGGGGAGCTGTTTTTT	CASSKTGGASGELFF
TRBV7-3	.	13	TRBJ1-4	.	TGTGCCAGCAGCTTAGGGGCCCGAGAAAAACTGTTTTTT	CASSLGAREKLFF
TRBV30	.	16	TRBJ1-2	.	TGTGCCTGGAGTGTAGGGCGAGACAGTTTTAACTATGGCTACACCTTC	CAWSVGRDSFNYGYTF
TRBV14	.	16	TRBJ2-3	.	TGTGCCAGCAGCCGGGGGTCCAGCGGGAGCACAGATACGCAGTATTTT	CASSRGSSGSTDTQYF
TRBV29-1	.	14	TRBJ1-3	.	TGCAGCGTTGAAGAGGGCGCCTCAGGGAACACCATATATTTT	CSVEEGASGNTIYF
TRBV27	.	13	TRBJ1-5	.	TGTGCCAGCAGTTTAGGGGGGGCTGGGGCCCAGCATTTT	CASSLGGAGAQHF
TRBV29-1	few	11	TRBJ1-3	.	TGCAGCGTTTTAGTTGGAAACACCATATATTTT	CSVLVGNTIYF
TRBV10-3	.	16	TRBJ2-5	TRBD2	TGTGCCATCAGTTGGACTAGCGGGGTAGTGGAGGAGACCCAGTACTTC	CAISWTSGVVEETQYF
TRBV5-4	.	13	TRBJ2-5	.	TGTGCCAGCAGCTTAGGCGGAGAGGAGACCCAGTACTTC	CASSLGGEETQYF
TRBV5-1	.	16	TRBJ2-6	.	TGCGCCAGCAGCTTGTTGGCGGGCTCTGGGGCCAACGTCCTGACTTTC	CASSLLAGSGANVLTF
TRBV19	.	15	TRBJ2-5	TRBD2	TGTGCCAGTAGTACGGGAAGCGGGGCACAAGAGACCCAGTACTTC	CASSTGSGAQETQYF
TRBV19	.	12	TRBJ1-4	.	TGTGCCAGTAGCATCATGACCAGGGACTTGTTCTTT	CASSIMTRDLFF
TRBV14	.	13	TRBJ2-5	.	TGTGCCAGCAGCCAGACACACCTTGAGACCCAGTACTTC	CASSQTHLETQYF
TRBV16	once	13	TRBJ1-1	.	TGTGCCAGCAGCCAATCTTTCGGCACTGAAGCTTTCTTT	CASSQSFGTEAFF
TRBV6-4	.	15	TRBJ1-2	.	TGTGCCAGCAGTGACAGAAAGGCAGGGGTCCATGGCTACACCTTC	CASSDRKAGVHGYTF
TRBV30	.	15	TRBJ1-4	.	TGTGCCTGGAGCGCACTCCGCCGGGAGTCGGAAAAACTGTTTTTT	CAWSALRRESEKLFF
TRBV6-5	few	15	TRBJ1-3	.	TGTGCCAGCAGCCCTGGGAGGGTGTGGGGAAACACCATATATTTT	CASSPGRVWGNTIYF
TRBV5-4	.	14	TRBJ2-1	TRBD1	TGTGCCAGCACTCGAGACAGGGTGGGTAATGAGCAGTTCTTC	CASTRDRVGNEQFF
TRBV4-3	.	14	TRBJ2-1	TRBD1	TGCGCCAGCAGCACTAGACAGGGTAACTATGAGCAGTTCTTC	CASSTRQGNYEQFF
TRBV7-2	.	11	TRBJ1-1	.	TGTGCCAGCAGCTTTTCCTCTGAAGCTTTCTTT	CASSFSSEAFF